This T cell receptor (beta chain) is from a study of blood T cell repertoires in COVID-19. Study-wide background: The United States, Italy and Spain were the sources of the acute and convalescent COVID-19 samples.

Original processing methods: The assay estimated nucleated cells by amplifying reference gene primers. Clones were sequenced by immunoSEQ multiplex PCR, and TCRdb holds only the in-frame ones, with some missing. That table is the source of V, J and clone size, and D and trimming were worked out from the DNA. The profile shows over 300,000 clones, 90% of them singletons. Trimming cost V 7 bases and J 2 bases; bases outside gene matches: 6. The CDR3 loop spans 15 amino acids. Germline-derived CDR1 and CDR2 are KGHDR and SFDVKD. Sequencing was carried out using peripheral blood. The chain uses TRBV24-1 and TRBJ2-2; 7 nucleotides align to TRBD1. This receptor was identified in a young man with active or convalescent COVID-19. The CDR3 loop is CATSRTGLNTGELFF. The CDR3 coding sequence is TGTGCCACCAGCAGGACAGGCCTTAACACCGGGGAGCTGTTTTTT.